The next 25 T cell receptor beta chains were all read from a single sample in a study of identical twins (dated by TCRdb to about 2016). The library was made by 5' RACE. The listed sequencing device is Illumina HiSeq 2000. The raw public data were reprocessed by TCRdb itself: fastp quality trimming at Q25, MiXCR clonotype calling, in-frame beta chains only. CDR3 protein duplicates are merged, each entry listing the most common genes and DNA. The sample has about 720,000 distinct CDR3 sequences on record, 8% to 9% of them singletons. 0.98% of the sample goes to the ten largest clones. These sequences were also reported in another study, on yellow fever vaccine responses in identical twins.

Material: PBMCs. These receptors all stem from a young woman in good health.

This clonotype was recorded a few times. J is TRBJ2-3 and V is TRBV3-1, with TRBD2 identical over 9 bases. This CDR3 is 17 amino acids long. After removal of 0 bases from V and 3 bases from J, the junction contained 7 bases not matched to a gene. Germline CDR1 and CDR2: LGHDT and YNNKEL (reference sequence). The CDR3 region has the DNA TGTGCCAGCAGCCAAGATCTCCTAGCGGGACAAACAGATACGCAGTATTTT. Translating it yields CASSQDLLAGQTDTQYF.

This clonotype came up many times. The rearrangement links TRBV29-1 to TRBJ2-7, with a weak D call TRBD1 (6 bases). The CDR3 has 12 amino acids. The V and J ends lost 6 bases and 1 base respectively, with 10 bases between them. CDR1 is SQVTM and CDR2 is ANQGSEA in the germline V gene. The CDR3 spells CSVGAVSYEQYF. The CDR3 nucleotides read TGCAGCGTGGGGGCAGTTTCCTACGAGCAGTACTTC.

V gene TRBV30 combines with J gene TRBJ2-1; maybe TRBD1 (6 bases). CDR1 and CDR2 (germline): GTSNPN, SVGIG (reference sequence). The germline V and J ends were trimmed by 3 bases and 2 bases, with 8 bases remaining between them. This CDR3 comprises 13 residues. For the CDR3, the DNA is TGTGCCTGGAGCCGGACAGCCTACAATGAGCAGTTCTTC. The encoded protein is CAWSRTAYNEQFF.

The chain couples TRBV24-1 to TRBJ2-7; the D gene is possibly TRBD1 (5 bases). Between the trimmed V and J ends, which lost 0 bases and 5 bases, there was a span of 7 bases. This CDR3 comprises 13 residues. Germline V gene sequence: CDR1 KGHDR, CDR2 SFDVKD. The CDR3 sequence is CATSDLLGDEQYF. CDR3 nucleotide sequence: TGTGCCACCAGTGATTTGCTAGGGGACGAGCAGTACTTC.

This clonotype turned up a few times. This rearrangement joins TRBV14 to TRBJ2-7; 10 nucleotides agree with TRBD1. Germline lookup yields CDR1 SGHDN and CDR2 FVKESK. CDR3 length: 17 amino acids. Losses at the gene ends were 1 base for V and 4 bases for J; bases not matched to a gene: 10. The CDR3 sequence is CASSQVRDRGTAYEQYF. CDR3 nucleotides: TGTGCCAGCAGCCAAGTCCGGGACAGGGGAACCGCTTACGAGCAGTACTTC.

This clonotype has more than one count but fewer than ten. The V gene is TRBV7-2, the J gene TRBJ2-1; TRBD1 might be the D (6 bases). This CDR3 is built from 15 residues. Trimming removed 5 bases at V and 0 bases at J, with 11 bases between. CDR1 is SGHTA and CDR2 is FQGNSA in the germline V gene. In nucleotides, the CDR3 is TGTGCCAGCAGCCATGGGACAAACTCCTACAATGAGCAGTTCTTC. This codes for CASSHGTNSYNEQFF.

This clonotype showed up many times. The rearrangement uses TRBV3-1 and TRBJ2-7; perhaps TRBD2 as D (6 bases). CDR3 size: 15 residues. The V end lost 0 bases, the J end lost 3 bases, and 12 bases lay between the germline ends. The germline CDR1 and CDR2 sequences are LGHDT and YNNKEL (reference sequence). As DNA, the CDR3 is TGTGCCAGCAGCCAAGATTGGGGAGGAAGCTACGAGCAGTACTTC. Translating it yields CASSQDWGGSYEQYF.

The rearrangement joins TRBV20-1 to TRBJ2-4; 7 positions match TRBD1. The CDR3 runs to 15 residues. V lost 3 bases, J lost 1 base, and 6 bases stayed unmatched. The germline V gene encodes CDR1 DFQATT and CDR2 SNEGSKA (reference sequence). CDR3 sequence (DNA): TGCAGTGCTAGGGATAAACAGGGGGCCAAAAACATTCAGTACTTC. This gives the protein CSARDKQGAKNIQYF.

The sample holds a few counts of this clonotype. The rearrangement links TRBV10-2 to TRBJ2-1; 8 positions match TRBD2. CDR1 and CDR2 (germline): WSHSY, SAAADI. The trim removed 7 bases at V and 7 bases at J, leaving 6 bases unmatched. The CDR3 totals 13 residues. The CDR3 sequence is CASNAGGQNEQFF. In DNA, the CDR3 is TGCGCCAGCAATGCGGGAGGCCAGAATGAGCAGTTCTTC.

This clonotype was detected only a few times. This rearrangement joins TRBV9 to TRBJ2-3; D gene ambiguous. Trimming cost V 0 bases and J 0 bases, with 8 bases left between them. There are 15 residues in the CDR3. Per the germline V gene, CDR1 is SGDLS and CDR2 is YYNGEE. Here the CDR3 DNA reads TGTGCCAGCAGCGTAGGTGGGGATAGCACAGATACGCAGTATTTT. Encoded protein: CASSVGGDSTDTQYF.

The V and J genes are TRBV4-3 and TRBJ2-7; 10 bases fit TRBD2. V gave up 0 bases and J gave up 6 bases; unmatched junction bases: 8. CDR1 LGHNA and CDR2 YSLEER come from the germline V gene. The CDR3 loop spans 16 amino acids. The CDR3 sequence: CASSQDKSGRASEQYF. CDR3 coding DNA: TGCGCCAGCAGCCAAGATAAGAGCGGGAGGGCCTCCGAGCAGTACTTC.

This clonotype was found many times. The V gene is TRBV29-1, the J gene TRBJ2-7; possibly TRBD2 for D (5 bases). Germline lookup yields CDR1 SQVTM and CDR2 ANQGSEA. The CDR3 runs 12 residues. V lost 3 bases, J lost 7 bases, and 13 bases lay in between. Here the CDR3 reads CSVDGYGGEQYF. The DNA for the CDR3 is TGCAGCGTTGACGGCTACGGAGGAGAGCAGTACTTC.

The chain couples TRBV7-9 to TRBJ2-7; 11 bases are a match to TRBD2. The CDR3 consists of 15 residues. CDR1 and CDR2 from the germline V gene are SEHNR and FQNEAQ (reference sequence). The V gene end was trimmed by 5 bases and the J gene end by 2 bases; junction bases not matched to a gene: 5. CDR3 in DNA: TGTGCCAGCAGCACACTAGCGGGGGTGACCTACGAGCAGTACTTC. Translated, it gives CASSTLAGVTYEQYF.

This clonotype was detected ten times or more. V and J are TRBV7-8 and TRBJ2-3; weak D call: TRBD2 (5 bases). In germline, CDR1 is SGHVS, CDR2 FQNEAQ. This CDR3 is built from 19 residues. With 2 bases removed from V and 5 bases from J, the gap between germline ends came to 26 bases. The CDR3 DNA reads TGTGCCAGCAGCTTAATCGTCTCGACTATTGGTATAAAAGAAGATACGCAGTATTTT. It yields the protein CASSLIVSTIGIKEDTQYF.

This clonotype showed up just a few times. This chain links TRBV24-1 with TRBJ1-1; possibly TRBD1 for D (6 bases). This CDR3 region has 15 residues. Germline CDR1 is KGHDR and CDR2 is SFDVKD. Trimming left V 5 bases short and J 1 base short, with 13 bases between. This CDR3 reads CATSVAGGPNTEAFF. In DNA form, the CDR3 reads TGTGCCACCAGTGTCGCTGGGGGGCCGAACACTGAAGCTTTCTTT.

This clonotype occurred a few times. V is TRBV29-1 and J is TRBJ2-3; D is perhaps TRBD2 (5 bases). The CDR3 length is 12 residues. The V gene lost 7 bases and the J gene lost 2 bases, with 10 bases spanning the gap. CDR1 is SQVTM and CDR2 is ANQGSEA in the germline V gene. The CDR3 sequence is CSAHRDTDTQYF. CDR3 DNA: TGCAGCGCCCATCGGGACACAGATACGCAGTATTTT.

This clonotype was counted many times. The J gene is TRBJ2-1, the V gene TRBV29-1; D call uncertain. Trimming stripped 5 bases from V and 6 bases from J, with 20 bases between. The CDR3 totals 15 residues. Germline-derived CDR1 and CDR2 are SQVTM and ANQGSEA. In DNA form, the CDR3 reads TGCAGCGTTAAATTAGGGTGGAAAAAGGGCAATGAGCAGTTCTTC. Its protein product is CSVKLGWKKGNEQFF.

This clonotype was counted a few times. The chain has TRBV25-1 and TRBJ1-6; D possibly corresponds to TRBD1 (6 bases). With 4 bases removed from V and 9 bases from J, the gap between germline ends came to 13 bases. The CDR3 covers 14 residues. Germline CDR1 and CDR2: MGHDK and SYGVNS. CDR3 coding DNA: TGTGCCAGCAGTGTACGGACCAGGGGTTCACCCCTCCACTTT. Translating it yields CASSVRTRGSPLHF.

V and J are TRBV28 and TRBJ2-7; the D gene is possibly TRBD1 (6 bases). The CDR3 extends over 13 amino acids. Germline V gives CDR1 MDHEN, CDR2 SYDVKM. Trimming removed 8 bases at V and 0 bases at J, with 11 bases between. In nucleotides, the CDR3 is TGTGCCAGCGCAGGACAGCTCTCCTACGAGCAGTACTTC. It codes for CASAGQLSYEQYF.

The chain couples TRBV5-5 to TRBJ1-2; D gene ambiguous. With 2 bases removed from V and 4 bases from J, the gap between germline ends came to 9 bases. CDR1 and CDR2 from the germline V gene are SGHKS and YYEKEE (reference sequence). The CDR3 is made up of 13 amino acids. CDR3 coding DNA: TGTGCCAGCAGCTTATACGACGCCTATGGCTACACCTTC. Amino acid sequence: CASSLYDAYGYTF.

This clonotype occurred a few times. The chain couples TRBV29-1 to TRBJ1-1; D unresolved. Per the germline V gene, CDR1 is SQVTM and CDR2 is ANQGSEA. The CDR3 is 13 amino acids. The ends were cut back, 4 bases at V and 0 bases at J, with 9 bases in the middle. CDR3 sequence: CSVAGPLNTEAFF. Here the CDR3 DNA reads TGCAGCGTTGCGGGCCCTTTGAACACTGAAGCTTTCTTT.

The J gene is TRBJ1-2, the V gene TRBV27; no firm D call. The V and J ends lost 2 bases and 2 bases respectively, with 9 bases between them. In germline, CDR1 is MNHEY, CDR2 SMNVEV (reference sequence). This CDR3 is 14 amino acids long. DNA for the CDR3: TGTGCCAGCAGTTTAAGAGGCAGCAACTATGGCTACACCTTC. This sequence encodes CASSLRGSNYGYTF.

V and J are TRBV30 and TRBJ2-2; 7 bases agree with TRBD2. The junction had 5 bases not matched to a gene; V was cut back by 4 bases and J by 6 bases. The CDR3 runs 13 residues. Germline loops: CDR1 GTSNPN, CDR2 SVGIG (reference sequence). CDR3 sequence (DNA): TGTGCCTGGACGGGGGGAGGGGCCGGGGAGCTGTTTTTT. Its translation: CAWTGGGAGELFF.

This clonotype has a count of ten or more. A junction end diverges from the germline sequence, so it may reflect a read error. The genes are TRBV6-2 or TRBV6-3 and TRBJ2-7, with D perhaps TRBD2 (5 bases). Germline-derived CDR1 and CDR2 are MNHEY and SVGEGT. The CDR3 length is 9 residues. The CDR3 loop is CASSYRTSF. The CDR3 DNA is TGTGCCAGCAGTTACCGAACTAGCTTC.

This clonotype was recorded a few times. The V call is TRBV7-6, the J call TRBJ2-1, with TRBD2 as a possible D gene (5 bases). The germline V gene has CDR1 SGHVS and CDR2 FNYEAQ. Trimming pared 2 bases from V and 4 bases from J, leaving 15 bases between. The CDR3 is 16 residues long. CDR3: CASSLLGLARYNEQFF. In DNA form, the CDR3 reads TGTGCCAGCAGCTTACTAGGGCTAGCTCGTTACAATGAGCAGTTCTTC.